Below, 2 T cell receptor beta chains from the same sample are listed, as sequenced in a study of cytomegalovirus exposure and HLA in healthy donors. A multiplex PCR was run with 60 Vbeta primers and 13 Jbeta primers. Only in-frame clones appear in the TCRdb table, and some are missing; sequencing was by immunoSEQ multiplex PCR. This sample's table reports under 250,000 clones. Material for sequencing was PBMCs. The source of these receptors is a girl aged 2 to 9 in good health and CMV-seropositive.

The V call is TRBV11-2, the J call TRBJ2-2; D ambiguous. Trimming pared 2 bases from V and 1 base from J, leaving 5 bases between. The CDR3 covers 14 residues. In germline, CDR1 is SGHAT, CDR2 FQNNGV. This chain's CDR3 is CASSLSGNTGELFF. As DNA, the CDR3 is TGTGCCAGCAGCTTATCCGGGAACACCGGGGAGCTGTTTTTT.

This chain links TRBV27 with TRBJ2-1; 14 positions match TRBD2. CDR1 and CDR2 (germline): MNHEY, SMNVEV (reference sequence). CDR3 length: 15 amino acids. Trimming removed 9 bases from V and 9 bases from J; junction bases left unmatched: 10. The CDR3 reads CASKSGLAGGREQFF. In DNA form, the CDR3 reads TGTGCCAGTAAAAGCGGACTAGCGGGAGGTCGTGAGCAGTTCTTC.